This T cell receptor beta chain was sequenced in a study of blood T cell repertoires in COVID-19. Background on the study: The United States, Italy and Spain supplied acute and convalescent COVID-19 samples. The cDNA or gDNA used as material had been derived from T cells, B-cell-depleted T cells, or PBMCs.

The length of the CDR3 is 14 residues. With V trimmed by 5 bases and J by 7 bases, 6 bases remained unmatched. In germline, CDR1 is SGHVS, CDR2 FQNEAQ. Authors' analysis steps: Estimation of nucleated cell counts relied on the amplification of reference gene primers. The assay was immunoSEQ multiplex PCR, and TCRdb's table has in-frame clones only and misses some. The V and J calls and the clone size are those of that table, but D and trimming were determined from the DNA. The table includes approximately 210,000 clones, 83% detected once. The rearrangement uses TRBV7-8 and TRBJ1-4, with 8 bases lining up with TRBD1. The sequence was obtained from a woman aged 40-49 years with active or convalescent COVID-19. The sequencing sample was made of peripheral blood. CDR3: CASSANRGVEKLFF. CDR3 DNA sequence: TGTGCCAGCAGCGCGAACAGGGGGGTTGAAAAACTGTTTTTT. The variable domain in full, with the rest retrieved from reference TRBV7-8 and TRBJ1-4, is GAGVSQSPRYKVAKRGQDVALRCDPISGHVSLFWYQQALGQGPEFLTYFQNEAQLDKSGLPSDRFFAERPEGSVSTLKIQRTQQEDSAVYLCASSANRGVEKLFFGSGTQLSVL.